This T cell receptor (beta chain) derives from a study of PD-L1 blockade in urothelial cancer. TCRdb's copy holds only in-frame clones and misses some; the assay was immunoSEQ multiplex PCR. The sample contains about 100,000 clones, over 80% of which appear only once. Looked up from germline, CDR1 is SGDLS and CDR2 is YYNGEE. V was trimmed by 4 bases and J by 2 bases, leaving 7 bases between them. CDR3 length: 13 residues. The rearrangement joins TRBV9 to TRBJ1-5; unclear D gene. Sample: PBMCs, taken around atezolizumab (anti-PD-L1) treatment. The origin of this receptor is a woman of 80 years or more with urothelial cancer. The CDR3 loop reads CASSQEGNQPQHF. The CDR3 DNA reads TGTGCCAGCAGCCAGGAGGGCAATCAGCCCCAGCATTTT.